This note documents a single TCR beta chain sequence. The data originate from a study of blood T cell repertoires in COVID-19. Study at large: The samples span acute and convalescent COVID-19 from the United States, Italy and Spain. Nucleic acid was either cDNA or gDNA, and it came from T cells, B-cell-depleted T cells, or PBMCs.

Per the original data handling: Researchers report that nucleated cell counts were estimated from reference gene primer amplification. Clones were read by immunoSEQ multiplex PCR, and TCRdb kept only the in-frame ones, dropping some. The DNA gave D and trimming, while V, J and clone size come from that table. The sample lists about 150,000 clones, approximately 85% occurring once. Seattle cases were enrolled at active infection and followed longitudinally. Trimming stripped 3 bases from V and 3 bases from J, with 15 bases between. Germline V lookup: CDR1 SGHAT, CDR2 FQDESV (reference sequence). The CDR3 covers 15 residues.

The chain employs TRBV11-1 and TRBJ2-7; D may be TRBD2 (6 bases). The sequence was collected from a woman in her sixties with COVID-19, enrolled during active disease. Input material: peripheral blood. The chain's CDR3 is CASSFSVAEDYEQYF. CDR3 nucleotides: TGTGCCAGCAGCTTCTCGGTAGCGGAGGACTACGAGCAGTACTTC. Variable domain in full (rest from reference TRBV11-1 and TRBJ2-7): EAEVAQSPRYKITEKSQAVAFWCDPISGHATLYWYRQILGQGPELLVQFQDESVVDDSQLPKDRFSAERLKGVDSTLKIQPAELGDSAMYLCASSFSVAEDYEQYFGPGTRLTVT.